The sequence of this TCR beta chain was determined in a study of response to subunit inactivated influenza vaccine. Study-level results: Authors suggested each seasonal influenza vaccination recruits few new T cells.

TCRdb re-analysed the RT-PCR reads in MiXCR, keeping a single row per CDR3 protein. The data contain around 850,000 distinct CDR3 sequences, less than 20% of them singletons. Of note for this clonotype: The antigen remains unidentified.

The CDR3 runs to 16 residues. The germline V gene encodes CDR1 SGHTA and CDR2 FQGNSA. J lost 7 bases, V lost 1 base, and 7 bases had no gene match. The receptor's source is a man between 45 and 60 years old who received an inactivated influenza vaccine. The input for sequencing was PBMCs from blood, taken more than 4 days after vaccination. The chain links TRBV7-2 to TRBJ2-1, with 10 nucleotides matching TRBD2. Here the CDR3 DNA reads TGTGCCAGCAGCTTAGGAGGACTAGCGGCCAAAAATGAGCAGTTCTTC. It is translated as CASSLGGLAAKNEQFF.